This paragraph reports one T cell receptor beta chain. No antigen is known for it. These data are taken from a study of T-cell memory formation after mild COVID-19. Study information: TCR clusters were largely donor specific. Notes on the study in general: CD4+ bias marked clones expanding day 15 to 37, unlike balanced contracting clones. Shrinking CD4+ clones resided mostly in CM and EM, and CD8+ ones in EMRA.

V was shortened by 0 bases and J by 7 bases, with 7 bases between the two germline ends. This CDR3 comprises 13 residues. Germline CDR1 and CDR2: SGDLS and YYNGEE. From 5'RACE with constant-segment primers came TCR alpha and TCR beta cDNA libraries that carried sample barcodes and UMIs. TCRdb recomputed calls from the 5' RACE reads with MiXCR, one row per CDR3 protein. The profile shows about 610,000 distinct CDR3 sequences, roughly 17% of them singletons. The chain links TRBV9 to TRBJ2-2; no firm D call. The material sequenced was PBMCs or a T cell subset sorted from them (not recorded which). The sequence was collected from an adult woman who had mild COVID-19 (a few samples of this study predate the infection). Cell type and time point are not known. CDR3 coding DNA: TGTGCCAGCAGCGTAGGAGGATTCGGGGAGCTGTTTTTT. Protein sequence: CASSVGGFGELFF.